Listed here are 23 T cell receptor beta chains from one sample, sequenced in a study of CD8+CD57+ T cells in acquired aplastic anemia. Genomic DNA templated the TCR beta VDJ and CDR3 profiling. A single record per CDR3 protein comes from TCRdb applying MiXCR to the reads. This sample has approximately 470,000 distinct CDR3 sequences, with around a third found just once. Patients who underwent sequencing had shown CD8+CD57+ cell expansion by flow cytometry. Sequencing input: sorted CD4+, CD8+, or CD8+CD57+ T cells (not recorded which) from PBMCs. These receptor sequences come from a human donor with aplastic anemia.

This clonotype was recorded many times. The chain has TRBV7-9 and TRBJ2-3; D unclear. Germline V gives CDR1 SEHNR, CDR2 FQNEAQ (reference sequence). There are 12 residues in the CDR3. V dropped 5 bases and J dropped 6 bases, with 9 bases sitting between them. The CDR3 loop is CASSPGWDTQYF. For the CDR3, the DNA is TGTGCCAGCAGCCCTGGTTGGGATACGCAGTATTTT.

This clonotype was found many times. The chain carries TRBV15 and TRBJ1-5; D possibly corresponds to TRBD1 (5 bases). The CDR3 extends over 14 amino acids. V was clipped by 0 bases and J by 5 bases, with 8 bases between them. CDR1 LNHNV and CDR2 YYDKDF come from the germline V gene (reference sequence). The CDR3 loop reads CATSRESGDQPQHF. CDR3 DNA sequence: TGTGCCACCAGCAGAGAATCGGGGGATCAGCCCCAGCATTTT.

A remark on this clonotype: The CDR3 end shows no conserved phenylalanine or tryptophan, and so a read error is likely. This chain links TRBV25-1 with TRBJ2-7; TRBD2 might be the D (5 bases). Germline V gene lookup returns CDR1 MGHDK and CDR2 SYGVNS. The ends were cut back, 6 bases at V and 4 bases at J, with 13 bases in the middle. This CDR3 spans 13 amino acids. CDR3 nucleotide sequence: TGTGCCAGCAGCGAAGAGGGCAGGTACGAGCAGTACTTG. Its translation is CASSEEGRYEQYL.

This clonotype was seen a few times. V usage is TRBV9 and J usage is TRBJ1-3; D unclear. Germline V gene sequence: CDR1 SGDLS, CDR2 YYNGEE. This CDR3 comprises 17 residues. Trimming pared 2 bases from V and 0 bases from J, leaving 15 bases between. The CDR3 DNA follows: TGTGCCAGCAGCGTCATGGGCCCGGGCCCCTCTGGAAACACCATATATTTT. Encoded protein: CASSVMGPGPSGNTIYF.

This clonotype was observed many times. In nucleotides, the CDR3 is TGTGCCAGCAGCACCGCCGGGACGTCCTACGAGCAGTACTTC. This translates into CASSTAGTSYEQYF. The V call is TRBV7-9, the J call TRBJ2-7; D is tentatively TRBD1 or TRBD2 (5 bases each). The CDR3 covers 14 residues. Germline V gene data show CDR1 as SEHNR and CDR2 as FQNEAQ (reference sequence). V lost 5 bases and J 1 base, leaving 12 bases between the germline ends.

This clonotype was counted many times. V usage is TRBV2 and J usage is TRBJ2-7; D ambiguous. The CDR3 runs 11 residues. V dropped 3 bases and J dropped 5 bases, with 5 bases sitting between them. The V gene's germline CDR1 is SNHLY and CDR2 FYNNEI. The CDR3, as DNA: TGTGCCAGCAGTGAGATGGACGAGCAGTACTTC. Its translation is CASSEMDEQYF.

The chain uses TRBV19 and TRBJ1-5; a weak D match, TRBD1 (5 bases). V lost 2 bases, J lost 1 base, and 9 bases lay in between. This CDR3 spans 15 amino acids. The germline CDR1 and CDR2 sequences are LNHDA and SQIVND (reference sequence). CDR3 coding DNA: TGTGCCAGTAGTATAAAGGGGTTGAGCAATCAGCCCCAGCATTTT. This sequence encodes CASSIKGLSNQPQHF.

This chain uses TRBV19 with TRBJ2-2, with a tentative D call TRBD2 (7 bases). V was trimmed by 5 bases and J by 2 bases, leaving 12 bases between them. In germline, CDR1 is LNHDA, CDR2 SQIVND (reference sequence). CDR3 length: 15 residues. The CDR3 DNA is TGTGCCAGTAGTCCGGGGGGCAGTAACACCGGGGAGCTGTTTTTT. It specifies CASSPGGSNTGELFF.

As to this clonotype: A much larger clone differs from this one at a single base, so this may be a read error. Here the CDR3 reads CASNPTVGRLFF. The CDR3 DNA is TGTGCCAGCAACCCAACGGTGGGCCGGCTGTTTTTT. The V and J genes are TRBV7-6 and TRBJ1-4; no firm D call. Trimming stripped 7 bases from V and 14 bases from J, with 17 bases between. There are 12 residues in the CDR3. Looked up from germline, CDR1 is SGHVS and CDR2 is FNYEAQ.

This chain uses TRBV5-6 with TRBJ2-2; no firm D call. Trimming took off 1 base at V and 4 bases at J, with 5 bases between the two ends. Per germline, CDR1 SGHDT and CDR2 YYEEEE. The CDR3 is made up of 13 amino acids. The CDR3 is CASSLFSTGELFF. CDR3 bases: TGTGCCAGCAGCTTGTTTTCCACCGGGGAGCTGTTTTTT.

The chain employs TRBV2 and TRBJ1-4; the D gene is possibly TRBD1 (6 bases). The CDR3 runs to 13 residues. Between the trimmed V and J ends, which lost 7 bases and 8 bases, there was a span of 14 bases. Germline-derived CDR1 and CDR2 are SNHLY and FYNNEI. The CDR3 here is CASKWGREEKLFF. CDR3 DNA sequence: TGTGCCAGCAAATGGGGGCGTGAGGAAAAACTGTTTTTT.

In the case of this clonotype: This may be a read error, as it is one base from a much larger clone. Here the CDR3 omits its conserved ending phenylalanine or tryptophan, so a read error is the likely source. The rearrangement uses TRBV9 and TRBJ1-6; D gene uncertain. The V end was cut by 8 bases, the J end by 0 bases, with 12 bases between. Germline V gene sequence: CDR1 SGDLS, CDR2 YYNGEE. The CDR3 is 15 residues long. In nucleotides, the CDR3 is TGTGCCAGTTCGACGTTAAGCTCCTATAATTCACCCCTCCACTCT. This codes for CASSTLSSYNSPLHS.

The chain recombines TRBV4-2 with TRBJ2-2; a weak D match, TRBD2 (5 bases). Germline V gene data show CDR1 as LGHNA and CDR2 as YNFKEQ. V was trimmed by 1 base and J by 5 bases, leaving 17 bases between them. CDR3 size: 17 residues. The CDR3 here is CASSQGGTRLRTGELFF. The CDR3 DNA sequence: TGTGCCAGCAGCCAAGGAGGCACCCGACTAAGAACCGGGGAGCTGTTTTTT.

The chain joins TRBV2 to TRBJ1-1; D remains unclear. Trimming cost V 4 bases and J 3 bases, with 12 bases left between them. Per germline, CDR1 SNHLY and CDR2 FYNNEI. CDR3 length: 14 amino acids. This chain's CDR3 is CASSVDKGDTEAFF. CDR3 DNA: TGTGCCAGCAGTGTTGACAAGGGTGACACTGAAGCTTTCTTT.

This clonotype was seen at least ten times. CDR3 DNA: TGTGCCACCAGTGATTCCGGACAGGGGCTCTACGAGCAGTACTTC. Encoded protein: CATSDSGQGLYEQYF. The chain recombines TRBV24-1 with TRBJ2-7, with 9 bases lining up with TRBD1. The germline V gene encodes CDR1 KGHDR and CDR2 SFDVKD. The J segment lost 3 bases and the V segment lost 2 bases, leaving 4 bases of the junction unmatched. There are 15 residues in the CDR3.

A note on this clonotype: A clone one base away is much larger, so this may be a read error. This CDR3 reads CASSPTGSSNAGELFF. The DNA of the CDR3 is TGTGCCAGTAGTCCAACAGGGAGTTCGAACGCCGGGGAGCTGTTTTTT. V is TRBV19 and J is TRBJ2-2; D perhaps matches TRBD1 (6 bases). The length of the CDR3 is 16 residues. Germline V gives CDR1 LNHDA, CDR2 SQIVND (reference sequence).

This clonotype was seen a handful of times. The rearrangement links TRBV30 to TRBJ1-5, with 7 bases identical to TRBD1. This CDR3 comprises 14 residues. The V gene end was trimmed by 2 bases and the J gene end by 9 bases; junction bases not matched to a gene: 10. Germline V gene sequence: CDR1 GTSNPN, CDR2 SVGIG (reference sequence). The CDR3 DNA is TGTGCCTGGAGTATGGGACAGCCACATTGGCCCCAGCATTTT. As protein: CAWSMGQPHWPQHF.

J is TRBJ2-1 and V is TRBV5-6; no clear D. The CDR3 is 13 amino acids. CDR1 is SGHDT, CDR2 YYEEEE, per germline. Trimming removed 0 bases at V and 12 bases at J, with 13 bases between. Here the CDR3 reads CASSLARLGGQFF. The CDR3 DNA is TGTGCCAGCAGCTTGGCTAGGCTCGGTGGGCAGTTCTTC.

This clonotype appeared a few times. The chain carries TRBV30 and TRBJ2-1, with D tentatively TRBD2 (6 bases). The CDR3 runs 15 residues. V lost 1 base to trimming and J lost 7 bases, with 17 bases between them. Germline V gene lookup returns CDR1 GTSNPN and CDR2 SVGIG (reference sequence). CDR3 nucleotide sequence: TGTGCCTGGAGTGGCCCGGGAGTACCTGGGAATGAGCAGTTCTTC. Translation: CAWSGPGVPGNEQFF.

The V gene is TRBV4-1, the J gene TRBJ2-6; D possibly matches TRBD1 or TRBD2 (5 bases each). Germline values: CDR1 MGHRA, CDR2 YSYEKL. Trimming stripped 3 bases from V and 0 bases from J, with 18 bases between. The CDR3 sequence is 19 residues long. The CDR3 sequence: CASSHRDLGSSSGANVLTF. In DNA form, the CDR3 reads TGCGCCAGCAGCCATAGGGACCTTGGCTCTAGCTCTGGGGCCAACGTCCTGACTTTC.

This clonotype has more than one count but fewer than ten. V usage is TRBV9 and J usage is TRBJ2-5, with D possibly matching TRBD2 (5 bases). Germline V gene sequence: CDR1 SGDLS, CDR2 YYNGEE. CDR3 length: 14 amino acids. V lost 0 bases, J lost 3 bases, and 9 bases lay in between. The DNA for the CDR3 is TGTGCCAGCAGCGTAGACCGAGCGGAAGAGACCCAGTACTTC. This codes for CASSVDRAEETQYF.

In its sample, this clonotype was seen many times. The J gene is TRBJ1-2, the V gene TRBV7-8, with D possibly matching TRBD1 (5 bases). Germline CDR1 SGHVS, CDR2 FQNEAQ. The CDR3 spans 14 residues. V dropped 0 bases and J dropped 4 bases, with 9 bases sitting between them. CDR3 amino acids: CASSLAGRLYGYTF. DNA for the CDR3: TGTGCCAGCAGCTTAGCGGGACGGCTCTATGGCTACACCTTC.

This clonotype has more than one count but fewer than ten. The gene calls are TRBV5-1 and TRBJ1-3; D perhaps matches TRBD1 (5 bases). Between the trimmed V and J ends, which lost 4 bases and 8 bases, there was a span of 13 bases. Germline V gene lookup returns CDR1 SGHRS and CDR2 YFSETQ. The CDR3 contains 13 residues. CDR3 DNA: TGCGCCAGCAGCCCCCGGCCGGGGGACACCATATATTTT. This codes for CASSPRPGDTIYF.